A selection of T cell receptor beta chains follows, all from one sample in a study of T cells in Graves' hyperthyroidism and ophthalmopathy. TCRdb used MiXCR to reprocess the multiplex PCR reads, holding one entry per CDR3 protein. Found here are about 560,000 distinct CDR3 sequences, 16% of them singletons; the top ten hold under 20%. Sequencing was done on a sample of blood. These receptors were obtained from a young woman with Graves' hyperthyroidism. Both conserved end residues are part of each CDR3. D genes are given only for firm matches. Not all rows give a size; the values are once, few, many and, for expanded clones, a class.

CTSSEGGAPGSNQPQHF | TGTACCAGCAGTGAGGGTGGGGCGCCGGGAAGCAATCAGCCCCAGCATTTT | - | TRBJ1-5 | TRBV2 | -
CASRRDRGAYNEQFF | TGTGCCAGCAGGCGGGACAGGGGGGCCTACAATGAGCAGTTCTTC | TRBD1 | TRBJ2-1 | TRBV6-1 | many
CSARVYSYNEQFF | TGCAGTGCTAGGGTCTACAGCTACAATGAGCAGTTCTTC | - | TRBJ2-1 | TRBV20-1 | few
CASSYYFSGPLNEQFF | TGTGCCAGCAGTTACTATTTCAGCGGGCCACTCAATGAGCAGTTCTTC | - | TRBJ2-1 | TRBV6-5 | many
CAISESMLDTQYF | TGTGCCATCAGTGAGTCGATGTTGGATACGCAGTATTTT | - | TRBJ2-3 | TRBV10-3 | -
CASSKLTGFETQYF | TGCGCCAGCAGCAAACTTACAGGGTTTGAGACCCAGTACTTC | - | TRBJ2-5 | TRBV10-2 | -
CASSPPRGEQYF | TGTGCCAGCTCACCACCGCGGGGGGAGCAGTACTTC | TRBD2 | TRBJ2-7 | TRBV18 | many
CASSFRDTEAFF | TGTGCCAGCAGCTTCCGGGACACTGAAGCTTTCTTT | - | TRBJ1-1 | TRBV13 | many
CASDRELRGEAFF | TGTGCCAGCGACAGGGAACTTCGGGGTGAAGCTTTCTTT | TRBD1 | TRBJ1-1 | TRBV27 | -
CASSQDFGNYGYTF | TGCGCCAGCAGCCAAGATTTCGGGAACTATGGCTACACCTTC | - | TRBJ1-2 | TRBV4-1 | -
CASSPQSSEQYF | TGTGCCAGCAGCCCCCAAAGTAGCGAGCAGTACTTC | - | TRBJ2-7 | TRBV6-1 | -
CASSYSGGSTETQYF | TGTGCCAGCAGTTACTCGGGGGGTAGTACGGAGACCCAGTACTTC | - | TRBJ2-5 | TRBV6-5 | -
CASRYRSSYNEQFF | TGTGCCAGCCGCTATCGTAGCTCCTACAATGAGCAGTTCTTC | - | TRBJ2-1 | TRBV13 | few
CASSPSLAGKWEQYF | TGTGCCAGCAGCCCTTCACTAGCGGGGAAGTGGGAGCAGTACTTC | TRBD2 | TRBJ2-7 | TRBV3-1 | many
CATSSVSADTQYF | TGTGCCACCAGCAGTGTGAGCGCAGATACGCAGTATTTT | - | TRBJ2-3 | TRBV15 | -
CASSFFQVAGVARQYF | TGTGCCAGCAGTTTTTTTCAGGTAGCGGGGGTCGCCCGGCAGTACTTC | TRBD2 | TRBJ2-7 | TRBV12-3/TRBV12-4 | -
CSAILLLAGREDTQYF | TGCAGTGCTATACTACTACTAGCGGGGAGGGAAGATACGCAGTATTTT | TRBD2 | TRBJ2-3 | TRBV20-1 | many
CASSSKRGMMNTEAFF | TGTGCCAGCAGTTCGAAAAGGGGTATGATGAACACTGAAGCTTTCTTT | - | TRBJ1-1 | TRBV28 | many
CASSQDGTAQYGYTF | TGCGCCAGCAGCCAAGATGGGACAGCACAATATGGCTACACCTTC | TRBD1 | TRBJ1-2 | TRBV4-3 | -
CASSLARLGHRNSPLHF | TGCGCCAGCAGCTTGGCCCGCCTGGGCCACCGTAATTCACCCCTCCACTTT | - | TRBJ1-6 | TRBV5-1 | -
CSVGRSTDTQYF | TGCAGCGTTGGGCGGAGCACAGATACGCAGTATTTT | - | TRBJ2-3 | TRBV29-1 | -
CSARDWADPGPYYGYTF | TGCAGTGCTAGAGATTGGGCCGACCCCGGGCCCTACTATGGCTACACCTTC | - | TRBJ1-2 | TRBV20-1 | many
CASSLDLTNEKLFF | TGTGCCAGCAGCTTGGACCTGACTAATGAAAAACTGTTTTTT | - | TRBJ1-4 | TRBV7-9 | -
CASSPGTNEETQYF | TGTGCCAGCAGCCCAGGGACTAACGAAGAGACCCAGTACTTC | TRBD2 | TRBJ2-5 | TRBV11-1 | many
CASSFGLPAINTEAFF | TGTGCCAGCAGTTTCGGGCTACCCGCGATTAACACTGAAGCTTTCTTT | - | TRBJ1-1 | TRBV27 | many
CASSPTGTGDNSPLHF | TGTGCCAGCTCGCCCACCGGGACGGGGGATAATTCACCCCTCCACTTT | - | TRBJ1-6 | TRBV18 | -
CSARSWGLTDTQYF | TGCAGTGCTAGATCCTGGGGCCTCACAGATACGCAGTATTTT | - | TRBJ2-3 | TRBV20-1 | -